This TCR beta chain was captured by sequencing in a study of cytomegalovirus exposure and HLA in healthy donors. PCR involved 60 Vbeta and 13 Jbeta primers. Clones were sequenced by immunoSEQ multiplex PCR, and TCRdb holds only the in-frame ones, with some missing. The table has about 150,000 clones, 50% to 75% seen once. This clone showed up just once. CDR3 length: 18 amino acids. V shed 3 bases, J shed 5 bases, and the junction held 13 bases outside the gene matches. CDR1 WSHSY and CDR2 SAAADI come from the germline V gene. This sequence was found in a woman aged 60-75 years in good health and CMV-seropositive. The chain joins TRBV10-2 to TRBJ2-5; 12 nucleotides agree with TRBD2. Input material: PBMCs. DNA of the CDR3: TGCGCCAGCAGTGATCCCCCGCGACTAGCGGGAGATTTGGAGACCCAGTACTTC. Translating it yields CASSDPPRLAGDLETQYF.